The 28 T cell receptor beta chains below all came from one sample that was sequenced in a study of T cell responses to AZD1222 COVID-19 vaccine (dated by TCRdb to the early 2020s). The time point label here, explained by the study, means: baseline before first vaccination. The library relied on the immunoSEQ multiplex PCR assay. The table was pulled from immuneACCESS by TCRdb, which kept in-frame rearrangements only. Such tables lose some clones; where checked, under half of the loss comes from unresolved V genes, and the rest has no known cause. For this sample there are 130,000 or so clones; roughly 92% appear just once. About 0.86% of the sample is in the top ten clones. Source: peripheral blood, taken on day 0 of AZD1222 vaccination. The source of these receptors is an adult in good health.

This chain connects TRBV15 to TRBJ1-4; D is ambiguous. There are 14 residues in the CDR3. Germline CDR1 and CDR2: LNHNV and YYDKDF (reference sequence). V lost 0 bases to trimming and J lost 3 bases, with 5 bases between them. The CDR3 DNA reads TGTGCCACCAGCAGAGATCTGGCTAATGAAAAACTGTTTTTT. Encoded protein: CATSRDLANEKLFF.

V and J are TRBV7-6 and TRBJ2-7; 10 nucleotides line up with TRBD1. J gave up 3 bases and V 5 bases, and 10 bases lay outside the gene matches. The germline V gene has CDR1 SGHVS and CDR2 FNYEAQ. CDR3 length equals 16 residues. This chain's CDR3 is CASSPQRGQGYYEQYF. The DNA for the CDR3 is TGTGCCAGCAGCCCCCAACGGGGACAGGGGTACTACGAGCAGTACTTC.

The chain is built from TRBV19 and TRBJ2-2; D possibly matches TRBD1 or TRBD2 (6 bases each). Germline CDR1 and CDR2: LNHDA and SQIVND (reference sequence). This CDR3 is 16 amino acids long. The V and J ends lost 3 bases and 4 bases respectively, with 15 bases between them. The CDR3, as DNA: TGTGCCAGTAGTATGCCCGGGGGCAAAATCACCGGGGAGCTGTTTTTT. It yields the protein CASSMPGGKITGELFF. The full variable domain, with the rest looked up from reference TRBV19 and TRBJ2-2, is DGGITQSPKYLFRKEGQNVTLSCEQNLNHDAMYWYRQDPGQGLRLIYYSQIVNDFQKGDIAEGYSVSREKKESFPLTVTSAQKNPTAFYLCASSMPGGKITGELFFGEGSRLTVL.

This chain joins TRBV6-5 and TRBJ2-5, with 7 bases lining up with TRBD2. CDR1 and CDR2 (germline): MNHEY, SVGAGI. This CDR3 is built from 15 residues. V trimming: 6 bases; J trimming: 8 bases; junction bases outside the gene matches: 15. The CDR3 DNA reads as TGTGCCAGCAGCACAAGCGGGGCCGCAACCGGTACCCAGTACTTC. Residues: CASSTSGAATGTQYF.

The chain employs TRBV30 and TRBJ1-1, with D hard to call. This CDR3 is 15 amino acids long. Germline values: CDR1 GTSNPN, CDR2 SVGIG (reference sequence). V shed 1 base and J shed 3 bases, with 15 bases lying between them. The CDR3 DNA reads as TGTGCCTGGAGTGGGTCCCCCCATCGGGACACTGAAGCTTTCTTT. Encoded protein: CAWSGSPHRDTEAFF.

The V gene is TRBV19, the J gene TRBJ1-1; unclear D gene. V lost 5 bases and J lost 4, with 17 bases in between. Germline CDR1 is LNHDA and CDR2 is SQIVND (reference sequence). The CDR3 runs to 15 residues. The CDR3 nucleotides are TGTGCCAGTAGTCAAAAGGCCCCTGGGAGCACTGAAGCTTTCTTT. Translating it yields CASSQKAPGSTEAFF.

The chain employs TRBV4-2 and TRBJ1-4; D not resolved. The germline V gene encodes CDR1 LGHNA and CDR2 YNFKEQ. V was clipped by 1 base and J by 0 bases, with 6 bases between them. The CDR3 is 15 residues long. Here the CDR3 reads CASSQGATTNEKLFF. The CDR3 bases are TGTGCCAGCAGCCAAGGAGCAACAACTAATGAAAAACTGTTTTTT.

This clone has just one count. The chain uses TRBV7-9 and TRBJ2-7; no clear D. The CDR3 sequence is 12 residues long. Trimming removed 1 base at V and 5 bases at J, with 6 bases between. Germline-derived CDR1 and CDR2 are SEHNR and FQNEAQ (reference sequence). CDR3 DNA: TGTGCCAGCAGCTTAGTCCATAACGAGCAGTACTTC. Its translation is CASSLVHNEQYF. The entire variable domain, with the rest obtained from reference TRBV7-9 and TRBJ2-7, is as follows: DTGVSQNPRHKITKRGQNVTFRCDPISEHNRLYWYRQTLGQGPEFLTYFQNEAQLEKSRLLSDRFSAERPKGSFSTLEIQRTEQGDSAMYLCASSLVHNEQYFGPGTRLTVT.

The chain links TRBV19 to TRBJ2-7; D is perhaps TRBD1 or TRBD2 (5 bases each). Trimming shortened V by 3 bases and J by 2 bases, and 11 bases separated the two germline ends. The CDR3 is 14 amino acids. Germline V lookup: CDR1 LNHDA, CDR2 SQIVND (reference sequence). The CDR3 is CASSMDLGAYEQYF. In DNA form, the CDR3 reads TGTGCCAGTAGTATGGACCTGGGGGCCTACGAGCAGTACTTC.

This rearrangement joins TRBV7-2 to TRBJ1-2; tentatively, D is TRBD1 (6 bases). CDR1 is SGHTA and CDR2 is FQGNSA in the germline V gene. V was shortened by 1 base and J by 4 bases, with 10 bases between the two germline ends. This CDR3 spans 14 amino acids. CDR3 nucleotide sequence: TGTGCCAGCAGCTTAGGCGGACAGTCCTATGGCTACACCTTC. The encoded protein is CASSLGGQSYGYTF.

This clone is judged medium-sized (0.01 to 0.1%). The V call is TRBV12-3 or TRBV12-4, the J call TRBJ1-1; no reliable D call. V lost 5 bases and J 8 bases, leaving 15 bases between the germline ends. The CDR3 loop spans 13 amino acids. The CDR3, as DNA: TGTGCCAGCAGTCCTAGACTGGAACTGGAAGCTTTCTTT. Protein sequence: CASSPRLELEAFF.

The chain couples TRBV9 to TRBJ1-2; unclear D gene. This CDR3 region has 15 residues. Germline CDR1 and CDR2: SGDLS and YYNGEE. Trimming pared 4 bases from V and 4 bases from J, leaving 17 bases between. The CDR3 loop is CASSPAGNLAYGYTF. The CDR3 DNA sequence: TGTGCCAGCAGCCCGGCGGGGAATCTGGCCTATGGCTACACCTTC.

The chain recombines TRBV10-3 with TRBJ1-2; possibly TRBD1 for D (6 bases). This CDR3 region has 13 residues. The V end was cut by 2 bases, the J end by 6 bases, with 10 bases between. The germline V gene encodes CDR1 ENHRY and CDR2 SYGVKD. DNA for the CDR3: TGTGCCATCAGTGAGACAGGGCTTCATGGCTACACCTTC. Encoded protein: CAISETGLHGYTF.

In the case of this clone: Sequence at one end of the junction differs from germline and may be a read error. V usage is TRBV5-1 and J usage is TRBJ1-1; 7 positions match TRBD1. The CDR3 covers 15 residues. The germline V gene has CDR1 SGHRS and CDR2 YFSETQ. CDR3 in DNA: TGCGCCAGCAGCTTGGCCTCACAGGGGAACCCTGAAGCTTTCTTT. Amino acids: CASSLASQGNPEAFF.

The chain employs TRBV4-1 and TRBJ2-5; D is uncertain. Germline CDR1 reads MGHRA; CDR2 reads YSYEKL. The CDR3 runs to 15 residues. V shed 1 base and J shed 1 base, with 10 bases lying between them. The CDR3 here is CASSQVVPPQETQYF. The DNA of the CDR3 is TGCGCCAGCAGCCAAGTCGTTCCCCCCCAAGAGACCCAGTACTTC.

V usage is TRBV3-1 (or the pseudogene TRBV3-2) and J usage is TRBJ1-1; D might be TRBD1 (5 bases). The V end lost 2 bases, the J end lost 4 bases, and 11 bases lay between the germline ends. The CDR3 has 14 residues. Per germline, CDR1 LGHDT and CDR2 YNNKEL (reference sequence). The CDR3 sequence is CASSQPGTGTEAFF. CDR3 nucleotide sequence: TGTGCCAGCAGCCAACCCGGGACGGGCACTGAAGCTTTCTTT.

The sample holds one count of this clone. V is TRBV5-1 and J is TRBJ1-1; D perhaps matches TRBD1 (5 bases). Trimming pared 2 bases from V and 1 base from J, leaving 6 bases between. CDR1 is SGHRS, CDR2 YFSETQ, per germline. The CDR3 covers 13 residues. The chain's CDR3 is CASSFQGNTEAFF. CDR3 coding DNA: TGCGCCAGCAGCTTTCAGGGGAACACTGAAGCTTTCTTT.

The chain carries TRBV29-1 and TRBJ2-3; tentative D call: TRBD2 (6 bases). Germline assignment: CDR1 SQVTM and CDR2 ANQGSEA. The CDR3 consists of 11 residues. CDR3 amino acids: CGGTETDTQYF. CDR3 nucleotide sequence: TGCGGCGGGACCGAGACAGATACGCAGTATTTT.

The V and J genes are TRBV6-5 and TRBJ1-2; 7 positions match TRBD1. The CDR3 is made up of 15 amino acids. The germline CDR1 and CDR2 sequences are MNHEY and SVGAGI. After removal of 6 bases from V and 6 bases from J, the junction contained 13 bases not matched to a gene. The CDR3 region is CASRGEGGSSHGYTF. CDR3 in DNA: TGTGCCAGCAGGGGAGAAGGGGGCTCTTCGCATGGCTACACCTTC.

V and J are TRBV9 and TRBJ2-3; 8 nucleotides agree with TRBD2. The CDR3 consists of 16 residues. Germline trimming cut 0 bases from V and 6 bases from J; bases unmatched to any gene: 9. Germline CDR1 reads SGDLS; CDR2 reads YYNGEE. DNA of the CDR3: TGTGCCAGCAGCGTAGCGGGGGGGCCTAACGGGGATACGCAGTATTTT. It codes for CASSVAGGPNGDTQYF.

This clone was observed once. V and J are TRBV12-3 or TRBV12-4 and TRBJ2-7; 8 positions agree with TRBD1. With 5 bases clipped from V and 9 bases from J, the junction kept 9 bases outside the gene matches. The CDR3 loop spans 13 amino acids. The CDR3 DNA sequence: TGTGCCAGCAGTCCCGGGACAGGACTCGTGCAGTACTTC. As protein: CASSPGTGLVQYF.

The J gene is TRBJ1-1, the V gene TRBV13; D is possibly TRBD1 (6 bases). Germline CDR1 PRHDT, CDR2 FYEKMQ (reference sequence). CDR3 size: 14 residues. Trimming left V 10 bases short and J 0 bases short, with 15 bases between. The CDR3 sequence is CATPTGNMNTEAFF. The CDR3 DNA sequence: TGTGCCACCCCGACAGGAAATATGAACACTGAAGCTTTCTTT.

This clone was detected only a few times. The CDR3 reads CASSAQGTGYGYTF. Here the CDR3 DNA reads TGCGCCAGCAGCGCCCAAGGGACAGGGTATGGCTACACCTTC. The chain recombines TRBV4-1 with TRBJ1-2; TRBD1 agrees at 9 bases. Per germline, CDR1 MGHRA and CDR2 YSYEKL. J lost 5 bases, V lost 5 bases, and 6 bases had no gene match. The CDR3 spans 14 residues.

The genes are TRBV5-5 and TRBJ2-7; TRBD2 agrees at 7 bases. V shed 3 bases, J shed 5 bases, and the junction held 8 bases outside the gene matches. Germline assignment: CDR1 SGHKS and CDR2 YYEKEE (reference sequence). The CDR3 consists of 14 residues. CDR3 sequence: CASSWEGIGDEQYF. CDR3 DNA sequence: TGTGCCAGCAGCTGGGAGGGGATCGGCGACGAGCAGTACTTC.

J is TRBJ1-3 and V is TRBV7-8; no firm D call. This CDR3 spans 16 amino acids. Germline-derived CDR1 and CDR2 are SGHVS and FQNEAQ. Trimming took off 4 bases at V and 0 bases at J, with 13 bases between the two ends. The CDR3 DNA sequence: TGTGCCAGCAGCTACGAGCAGCCTGTCTCTGGAAACACCATATATTTT. Translating it yields CASSYEQPVSGNTIYF.

This clone was observed a few times. The V call is TRBV19, the J call TRBJ1-5; possible D gene TRBD1, 5 bases. Germline CDR1 LNHDA, CDR2 SQIVND (reference sequence). Trimming took off 1 base at V and 7 bases at J, with 14 bases between the two ends. The CDR3 has 15 amino acids. DNA for the CDR3: TGTGCCAGTAGTATAGGAAAGGGGTGGAGACAGCCCCAGCATTTT. It specifies CASSIGKGWRQPQHF. Full variable domain (outside the CDR3, taken from reference TRBV19 and TRBJ1-5): DGGITQSPKYLFRKEGQNVTLSCEQNLNHDAMYWYRQDPGQGLRLIYYSQIVNDFQKGDIAEGYSVSREKKESFPLTVTSAQKNPTAFYLCASSIGKGWRQPQHFGDGTRLSIL.

This chain uses TRBV18 with TRBJ2-1, with D maybe TRBD1 (6 bases). The germline gives CDR1 KGHSH, CDR2 LQKENI. Trimming left V 2 bases short and J 6 bases short, with 11 bases between. The length of the CDR3 is 14 residues. CDR3 protein: CASSPSTGRNEQFF. The CDR3 nucleotides read TGTGCCAGCTCACCAAGCACAGGGCGCAATGAGCAGTTCTTC.

This chain joins TRBV10-2 and TRBJ1-2; no clear D gene. The CDR3 has 13 amino acids. The V end lost 1 base, the J end lost 3 bases, and 6 bases lay between the germline ends. CDR1 and CDR2 (germline): WSHSY, SAAADI. CDR3 bases: TGCGCCAGCAGTGAGTGGTCTGACTATGGCTACACCTTC. This sequence encodes CASSEWSDYGYTF.